A selection of T cell receptor beta chains follows, all from one sample in a study of T cells in Graves' hyperthyroidism and ophthalmopathy. Each CDR3 protein is one row after TCRdb ran MiXCR on the multiplex PCR reads. The sample consists of around 500,000 distinct CDR3 sequences, 20% to 25% of them appearing once. The sequenced material came from blood. These receptors came from a woman in her 70s with Graves' ophthalmopathy. The CDR3 runs from the conserved cysteine through the conserved F or W. D genes are given only for firm matches. Size is omitted from some rows. Given values are once, few, many or a class for expanded clones.

D gene	clone size	V gene	J gene	CDR3 DNA	CDR3 protein
TRBD1	few	TRBV2	TRBJ1-3	TGTGCCACCACGGGACAGACAAGAGGAAACACCATATATTTT	CATTGQTRGNTIYF
NA	many	TRBV2	TRBJ1-5	TGTGCCAGCAGTGAAAACGGCCGGAATCAGCCCCAGCATTTT	CASSENGRNQPQHF
TRBD2	NA	TRBV6-1	TRBJ2-7	TGTGCCAGCAGTCAAGGGACTAGGGAGGCCTTGGGGCAGTACTTC	CASSQGTREALGQYF
TRBD2	NA	TRBV5-4	TRBJ2-1	TGTGCCAGCAGCTTGTCGGCGCTAGCGGTAATAAGCTCCTACAATGAGCAGTTCTTC	CASSLSALAVISSYNEQFF
NA	few	TRBV5-1	TRBJ2-1	TGCGCCAGCAGCCCGGACTCACAGTACAATGAGCAGTTCTTC	CASSPDSQYNEQFF
TRBD1	NA	TRBV18	TRBJ1-6	TGTGCCAGCTCACTGGACAGGGCAAATTCACCCCTCCACTTT	CASSLDRANSPLHF
NA	NA	TRBV7-9	TRBJ1-2	TGTGCCAGCAGCTTAGAGGCGGGGGCCTATGGCTACACCTTC	CASSLEAGAYGYTF
NA	many	TRBV12-3/TRBV12-4	TRBJ1-2	TGTGCCAGCAGTTCTCCACAGAACCCTTACAACTACACCTTC	CASSSPQNPYNYTF
NA	many	TRBV20-1	TRBJ2-3	TGCAGTGCTAGAGATGGGTTGGATACGCAGTATTTT	CSARDGLDTQYF
TRBD1	NA	TRBV6-4	TRBJ1-2	TGTGCCAGCAGTGCCACGGGACAGGGAGGCTATGGCTACATCTTC	CASSATGQGGYGYIF
TRBD2	few	TRBV12-3/TRBV12-4	TRBJ2-2	TGTGCCAGCAGTTTTAGCGGGTCCACGAACACCGGGGAGCTGTTTTTT	CASSFSGSTNTGELFF
NA	NA	TRBV7-9	TRBJ2-6	TGTGCCAGCAGCTTAAACCCCTCTGGGGCCAACGTCCTGACTTTC	CASSLNPSGANVLTF
NA	NA	TRBV7-9	TRBJ1-5	TGTGCCATCGGCGAAGGGGCTCAGCCCCAGCATTTT	CAIGEGAQPQHF
NA	many	TRBV6-1	TRBJ2-3	TGTGCCAGCAGAACCCAAGATACGCAGTATTTT	CASRTQDTQYF
NA	few	TRBV5-1	TRBJ2-1	TGCGCCAGCAGCGTCGACAGACCAGACAATGAGCAGTTCTTC	CASSVDRPDNEQFF
NA	few	TRBV11-2	TRBJ2-1	TGTGCCAGCAGCCCGCAGAGGACGATAGTCTACAATGAGCAGTTCTTC	CASSPQRTIVYNEQFF
TRBD1	few	TRBV20-1	TRBJ1-1	TGCAGTGTCCCATCGGCCCACAGGACAGGGAGGACTGAAGCTTTCTTT	CSVPSAHRTGRTEAFF
NA	NA	TRBV5-4	TRBJ1-1	TGTGCCAGCAGCGCAACTCAGGGCCGGGGTGAAGCTTTCTTT	CASSATQGRGEAFF
NA	NA	TRBV29-1	TRBJ1-2	TGCAGCGTGAGAGTCGGGGGTCATGGCTACACCTTC	CSVRVGGHGYTF
NA	NA	TRBV9	TRBJ2-3	TGTGCCAGCAGCGGCCTCCCAGGGGCAGATACGCAGTATTTT	CASSGLPGADTQYF
TRBD2	NA	TRBV10-3	TRBJ2-1	TGTGCCATCAGTGAGGGCAGGACTAGCGCCTCCGGGTACAATGAGCAGTTCTTC	CAISEGRTSASGYNEQFF
TRBD1	NA	TRBV20-1	TRBJ2-7	TGCAGTGCTAGAGACCCGGGACAGGGGAGAAACGAGCAGTACTTC	CSARDPGQGRNEQYF
NA	NA	TRBV2	TRBJ2-2	TGTGCCAGCAGTGAAACGGAGAAGGGGAACACCGGGGAGCTGTTTTTT	CASSETEKGNTGELFF
NA	NA	TRBV27	TRBJ1-3	TGTGCCAGCAGGTCCGTGGGATCGGGAAACACCATATATTTT	CASRSVGSGNTIYF
NA	few	TRBV24-1	TRBJ2-2	TGTGCCACTTCCCCGTTGGCGAACACCGGGGAGCTGTTTTTT	CATSPLANTGELFF
NA	NA	TRBV7-9	TRBJ2-7	TGTGCCAGCAGCTTAGAGACAGCCTACGAGCAGTACTTC	CASSLETAYEQYF
TRBD2	NA	TRBV11-3	TRBJ2-1	TGTGGCAGCAGCTTAGATGGCGGGAGCTTTCAGTTCTTC	CGSSLDGGSFQFF
NA	NA	TRBV5-1	TRBJ1-1	TGCGCCAGCGGCCGTGGGATGAACACTGAAGCTTTCTTT	CASGRGMNTEAFF
TRBD1	many	TRBV2	TRBJ1-2	TGTGCCAGCAGGGACAGGACAGGGCTCGGCTACACCTTC	CASRDRTGLGYTF
NA	NA	TRBV5-1	TRBJ1-1	TGCGCCAGCACCGAAGGCGGGGTTTTTGGCACTGAAGCTTTCTTT	CASTEGGVFGTEAFF
NA	once	TRBV30	TRBJ2-1	TGTGCCGCCGAACCCGATCAGGATGAGCAGTTCTTC	CAAEPDQDEQFF
NA	NA	TRBV6-1	TRBJ1-2	TGTGCCAGCAGTTTTCCCCAGGACAGTAACTATGGCTACACCTTC	CASSFPQDSNYGYTF
TRBD2	few	TRBV14	TRBJ2-1	TGTGCCAGCAGTCCTGGGGCGGGAGGAAGGGGTGAGCAGTTCTTC	CASSPGAGGRGEQFF
NA	NA	TRBV10-3	TRBJ1-6	TGTGCCATCAGTGAGGGGGCTGGTAGTTCACCCCTCCACTTT	CAISEGAGSSPLHF
NA	many	TRBV2	TRBJ1-1	TGTGCCAGCAGTGAAGGGCTCCGCACTGAAGCTTTCTTT	CASSEGLRTEAFF
TRBD1	NA	TRBV20-1	TRBJ2-1	TGCAGTGCTTGGGGAACAGGGGGCTCAAATGAGCAGTTCTTC	CSAWGTGGSNEQFF
TRBD1	many	TRBV12-3/TRBV12-4	TRBJ1-6	TGTGCCAGCAGTCCAAGACAGGGGGGGAATTCACCCCTCCACTTT	CASSPRQGGNSPLHF
TRBD2	few	TRBV6-2/TRBV6-3	TRBJ2-2	TGTGCCAGCAGTTACTTCGTTATGGCGGGAGAGACCGGGGAGCTGTTTTTT	CASSYFVMAGETGELFF
NA	few	TRBV7-2	TRBJ1-1	TGTGCCAGCAGCTTAATGCCGGCAGTCTCCTCAGGAGCTTTCTTT	CASSLMPAVSSGAFF
TRBD1	many	TRBV28	TRBJ1-1	TGTGCCAGCAGCCGACAGGGGGAGGTGGAAGCTTTCTTT	CASSRQGEVEAFF
NA	few	TRBV6-6	TRBJ2-1	TGTGCCAGCAGTTACTCGGCGGTTAGCTCCTACAATGAGCAGTTCTTC	CASSYSAVSSYNEQFF
TRBD2	few	TRBV5-1	TRBJ2-1	TGCGCCAGCAGCTCCGGTCTAGCGGCTAATGAGCAGTTCTTC	CASSSGLAANEQFF
NA	many	TRBV29-1	TRBJ1-1	TGCAGCGGTACAGAATCCAACACTGAAGCTTTCTTT	CSGTESNTEAFF
NA	few	TRBV20-1	TRBJ2-2	TGCAGTGCTAGAGGCGGAGGCGGCACCGGGGAGCTGTTTTTT	CSARGGGGTGELFF
NA	NA	TRBV3-1	TRBJ2-2	TGTGCCAGCAGCCCTACGAATCTGTTTCAGGACACCGGGGAGCTGTTTTTT	CASSPTNLFQDTGELFF
NA	few	TRBV15	TRBJ2-1	TGTGCCACCAGCAGAGAAAAAGGGGGGTACAATGAGCAGTTCTTC	CATSREKGGYNEQFF
TRBD2	NA	TRBV6-4	TRBJ2-3	TGTGCCAGCAGTGGAGTAGCGGGAGGCAAAGATACGCAGTATTTT	CASSGVAGGKDTQYF
TRBD1	few	TRBV3-1	TRBJ1-2	TGTGCCAGCAGCCGACAGGGGAGCCTGAATAACTATGGCTACACCTTC	CASSRQGSLNNYGYTF